These T cell receptor beta chains were read from a single sample in a study of T cell responses to AZD1222 COVID-19 vaccine. Here immunoSEQ multiplex PCR was the method, and the copy in TCRdb shows in-frame clones only, minus some. The table records tens of thousands of clones, roughly 90% of them present only once. The specimen was peripheral blood, collected 28 days after the second AZD1222 dose. These TCRs come from an adult who received the AZD1222 COVID-19 vaccine. The CDR3 runs from the conserved cysteine through the conserved F or W. The order of the fields is V gene, clone size, D gene, J gene, CDR3 protein, CDR3 DNA. A D gene is named only where the DNA matches it firmly. Clone size, where shown, is once, few, many, or a class for clones that have expanded.

V: TRBV9
size: -
D: -
J: TRBJ1-6
CDR3: CASSTGDPDNSPLHF
DNA: TGTGCCAGCAGCACCGGGGACCCTGATAATTCACCCCTCCACTTT

V: TRBV5-8
size: -
D: -
J: TRBJ1-1
CDR3: CASSPRGGTEAFF
DNA: TGTGCCAGCAGCCCGAGGGGGGGGACTGAAGCTTTCTTT

V: TRBV5-1
size: -
D: TRBD2
J: TRBJ2-5
CDR3: CASSSGLAGGLREETQYF
DNA: TGCGCCAGCAGCTCAGGACTAGCGGGGGGGCTTCGTGAAGAGACCCAGTACTTC

V: TRBV30
size: -
D: -
J: TRBJ1-5
CDR3: CAWSPGLPGAGQPQHF
DNA: TGTGCCTGGAGTCCGGGACTTCCAGGCGCGGGTCAGCCCCAGCATTTT

V: TRBV28
size: few
D: TRBD1
J: TRBJ2-7
CDR3: CASSFRVELWGQGTYEQYF
DNA: TGTGCCAGCAGTTTTCGCGTTGAGCTGTGGGGACAGGGGACCTACGAGCAGTACTTC

V: TRBV21-1
size: -
D: -
J: TRBJ2-3
CDR3: CASSKNPIGWQDTQYF
DNA: TGTGCCAGCAGCAAGAACCCCATCGGGTGGCAAGATACGCAGTATTTT

V: TRBV10-1
size: -
D: -
J: TRBJ2-7
CDR3: CASSESGAGNEQYF
DNA: TGCGCCAGCAGTGAGTCGGGGGCGGGCAACGAGCAGTACTTC

V: TRBV7-6
size: -
D: -
J: TRBJ2-7
CDR3: CASSLGNRYEQYF
DNA: TGTGCCAGCAGCTTAGGGAATCGGTACGAGCAGTACTTC

V: TRBV11-2
size: -
D: -
J: TRBJ1-6
CDR3: CASSLANSPLHF
DNA: TGTGCCAGCAGCTTAGCCAATTCACCCCTCCACTTT

V: TRBV5-1
size: -
D: TRBD1
J: TRBJ2-5
CDR3: CASSSSTGPETQYF
DNA: TGCGCCAGCAGCTCGTCGACAGGGCCGGAGACCCAGTACTTC

V: TRBV28
size: -
D: TRBD1
J: TRBJ2-7
CDR3: CASSLDRGLYEQYF
DNA: TGTGCCAGCAGTTTGGACAGGGGGCTTTACGAGCAGTACTTC

V: TRBV6-2/TRBV6-3
size: -
D: TRBD2
J: TRBJ2-3
CDR3: CASSYTLAGGSYTDTQYF
DNA: TGTGCCAGCAGTTACACTCTAGCGGGAGGCTCTTATACAGATACGCAGTATTTT

V: TRBV7-2
size: -
D: -
J: TRBJ1-4
CDR3: CASSRVGPATNEKLFF
DNA: TGTGCCAGCAGTCGGGTCGGACCAGCAACTAATGAAAAACTGTTTTTT

V: TRBV5-8
size: -
D: TRBD1
J: TRBJ1-2
CDR3: CASEAGQRSYGYTF
DNA: TGTGCCAGCGAGGCGGGACAGCGAAGCTATGGCTACACCTTC

V: TRBV5-4
size: -
D: TRBD1
J: TRBJ2-7
CDR3: CAYLRTGGSYEQYF
DNA: TGTGCCTACCTAAGGACAGGAGGATCCTACGAGCAGTACTTC

V: TRBV28
size: -
D: -
J: TRBJ1-2
CDR3: CASRLGQTSYGYTF
DNA: TGTGCCAGCAGGTTAGGACAGACAAGCTATGGCTACACCTTC

V: TRBV2
size: -
D: -
J: TRBJ1-5
CDR3: CASGGLGNYQPQHF
DNA: TGTGCCAGCGGCGGGCTGGGGAATTATCAGCCCCAGCATTTT

V: TRBV11-3
size: -
D: -
J: TRBJ1-2
CDR3: CASSFSEVANYGYTF
DNA: TGTGCCAGCAGCTTCTCAGAGGTCGCTAACTATGGCTACACCTTC

V: TRBV30
size: -
D: -
J: TRBJ1-6
CDR3: CAWSVLNLGNSPLHF
DNA: TGTGCCTGGAGTGTACTTAACCTGGGGAATTCACCCCTCCACTTT

V: TRBV12-3/TRBV12-4
size: -
D: -
J: TRBJ1-2
CDR3: CASSLGLYGYTF
DNA: TGTGCCAGCAGTTTAGGCCTCTATGGCTACACCTTC

V: TRBV5-1
size: -
D: TRBD1
J: TRBJ2-5
CDR3: CASSLLGNRGQETQYF
DNA: TGCGCCAGCAGCTTGTTAGGGAACAGGGGGCAAGAGACCCAGTACTTC

V: TRBV25-1
size: -
D: TRBD1
J: TRBJ2-7
CDR3: CASRGYGQGYEQYF
DNA: TGTGCCAGCAGAGGATACGGACAGGGCTACGAGCAGTACTTC

V: TRBV6-2/TRBV6-3
size: -
D: -
J: TRBJ2-1
CDR3: CASSYYGQPDEQFF
DNA: TGTGCCAGCAGTTACTACGGACAGCCAGATGAGCAGTTCTTC

V: TRBV4-2
size: -
D: -
J: TRBJ1-6
CDR3: CASSQDLGGDSPLHF
DNA: TGTGCCAGCAGCCAAGATCTCGGGGGTGATTCACCCCTCCACTTT

V: TRBV3-1/TRBV3-2
size: -
D: -
J: TRBJ2-3
CDR3: CASTQPGLADTQYF
DNA: TGTGCCAGCACGCAACCCGGGCTGGCAGATACGCAGTATTTT

V: TRBV5-4
size: -
D: -
J: TRBJ1-2
CDR3: CASSPSGQGYGYTF
DNA: TGTGCCAGCAGCCCCTCCGGACAAGGCTATGGCTACACCTTC

V: TRBV3-1/TRBV3-2
size: -
D: -
J: TRBJ1-1
CDR3: CASSRGRNEAFF
DNA: TGTGCCAGCAGCCGGGGGCGTAATGAAGCTTTCTTT

V: TRBV11-1
size: once
D: -
J: TRBJ2-1
CDR3: CASSLTRNYNEQFF
DNA: TGTGCCAGCAGCCTGACTAGAAACTACAATGAGCAGTTCTTC

V: TRBV19
size: -
D: -
J: TRBJ1-5
CDR3: CASSMRGPLPQHF
DNA: TGTGCCAGTAGTATGCGAGGGCCATTGCCCCAGCATTTT

V: TRBV7-8
size: -
D: -
J: TRBJ1-5
CDR3: CASSLEANQPQHF
DNA: TGTGCCAGCAGCTTAGAGGCCAATCAGCCCCAGCATTTT

V: TRBV19
size: -
D: TRBD2
J: TRBJ2-5
CDR3: CASSPRGGWEEEETQYF
DNA: TGTGCCAGTAGTCCCCGGGGGGGGTGGGAAGAGGAAGAGACCCAGTACTTC

V: TRBV4-3
size: -
D: TRBD1
J: TRBJ1-2
CDR3: CASSQGQGVDYGYTF
DNA: TGCGCCAGCAGCCAGGGACAGGGGGTGGACTATGGCTACACCTTC

V: TRBV3-1/TRBV3-2
size: -
D: -
J: TRBJ2-3
CDR3: CASSQDLIAPTDTQYF
DNA: TGTGCCAGCAGCCAAGATTTGATAGCACCCACAGATACGCAGTATTTT

V: TRBV29-1
size: -
D: TRBD1
J: TRBJ2-5
CDR3: CSVGPTGVVGETQYF
DNA: TGCAGCGTTGGCCCTACAGGGGTAGTGGGAGAGACCCAGTACTTC

V: TRBV7-2
size: -
D: TRBD1
J: TRBJ1-1
CDR3: CASSIPTGGNTEAFF
DNA: TGTGCCAGCAGCATTCCCACAGGGGGTAACACTGAAGCTTTCTTT

V: TRBV28
size: -
D: -
J: TRBJ1-4
CDR3: CASSSTGLDEKLFF
DNA: TGTGCCAGCAGTTCGACAGGACTGGATGAAAAACTGTTTTTT

V: TRBV3-1/TRBV3-2
size: -
D: -
J: TRBJ2-2
CDR3: CASSRGQNTGELFF
DNA: TGTGCCAGCAGCCGAGGACAGAACACCGGGGAGCTGTTTTTT

V: TRBV28
size: -
D: -
J: TRBJ1-2
CDR3: CASSPVPGTPYGYTF
DNA: TGTGCCAGCAGTCCCGTTCCCGGGACTCCCTATGGCTACACCTTC

V: TRBV4-2
size: once
D: -
J: TRBJ2-5
CDR3: CASSQLDRGQETQYF
DNA: TGTGCCAGCAGCCAGCTGGACCGAGGACAAGAGACCCAGTACTTC

V: TRBV5-4
size: -
D: TRBD1
J: TRBJ1-3
CDR3: CASSPGTGDSGNTIYF
DNA: TGTGCCAGCAGCCCCGGGACAGGGGACTCTGGAAACACCATATATTTT

V: TRBV2
size: -
D: -
J: TRBJ1-3
CDR3: CASSEPSWEGQMFNTIYF
DNA: TGTGCCAGCAGTGAACCATCTTGGGAGGGACAAATGTTTAACACCATATATTTT

V: TRBV4-1
size: -
D: TRBD2
J: TRBJ2-3
CDR3: CASSRGTSGNRYTDTQYF
DNA: TGCGCCAGCAGCCGGGGGACTAGCGGGAACCGATATACAGATACGCAGTATTTT

V: TRBV29-1
size: -
D: -
J: TRBJ2-2
CDR3: CSVGGPEYRGTGELFF
DNA: TGCAGCGTTGGGGGCCCCGAATACCGAGGCACCGGGGAGCTGTTTTTT

V: TRBV2
size: few
D: TRBD1
J: TRBJ1-2
CDR3: CASSVGQGWAYTF
DNA: TGTGCCAGCAGTGTAGGACAGGGTTGGGCCTACACCTTC

V: TRBV7-8
size: -
D: TRBD2
J: TRBJ2-1
CDR3: CASSPGVAGQTNEQFF
DNA: TGTGCCAGCAGTCCTGGGGTAGCGGGACAAACCAATGAGCAGTTCTTC

V: TRBV11-2
size: -
D: -
J: TRBJ2-5
CDR3: CASSSSPGTGTRAAQYF
DNA: TGTGCCAGCAGCTCTTCACCCGGGACTGGGACAAGGGCGGCCCAGTACTTC

V: TRBV11-3
size: -
D: TRBD2
J: TRBJ2-1
CDR3: CASSLDSGVLAGAGNEQFF
DNA: TGTGCCAGCAGCTTAGATTCGGGGGTCCTAGCGGGGGCGGGGAATGAGCAGTTCTTC

V: TRBV19
size: once
D: -
J: TRBJ2-3
CDR3: CASSPLATSTDTQYF
DNA: TGTGCCAGTAGCCCCCTAGCGACTAGCACAGATACGCAGTATTTT

V: TRBV5-1
size: -
D: -
J: TRBJ2-3
CDR3: CASSRVEVSPDTQYF
DNA: TGCGCCAGCAGCCGAGTCGAAGTAAGCCCAGATACGCAGTATTTT

V: TRBV6-6
size: -
D: TRBD2
J: TRBJ2-7
CDR3: CASSSGRGLYEQYF
DNA: TGTGCCAGCAGTTCCGGGAGGGGACTCTACGAGCAGTACTTC

V: TRBV19
size: -
D: TRBD2
J: TRBJ2-6
CDR3: CASSITGLASTRSGANVLTF
DNA: TGTGCCAGTAGTATTACGGGACTAGCTTCGACCCGATCTGGGGCCAACGTCCTGACTTTC

V: TRBV6-5
size: -
D: -
J: TRBJ1-6
CDR3: CASSYGNSPLHF
DNA: TGTGCCAGCAGTTATGGGAATTCACCCCTCCACTTT